This T cell receptor beta chain is from a study of OX40 agonist ivuxolimab in advanced cancers. Using immunoSEQ multiplex PCR, the repertoire was profiled, and TCRdb retains in-frame clones only, with some absent. Among around 94,000 clones listed, roughly 90% were seen once. In germline, CDR1 is SGDLS, CDR2 YYNGEE. Trimming took 0 bases from V and 2 from J, leaving 9 bases between them. This CDR3 has 14 residues. Sequenced here: CD4+ or CD8+ T cells sorted from blood, sampled in a trial of the OX40 agonist ivuxolimab. This TCR was sampled from an adult with an advanced solid tumor such as melanoma, head and neck, liver or kidney cancer. This sequence joins TRBV9 and TRBJ2-7; tentatively, D is TRBD2 (6 bases). CDR3 DNA: TGTGCCAGCAGCGTAGGGGACTCGGCCTACGAGCAGTACTTC. This encodes CASSVGDSAYEQYF.